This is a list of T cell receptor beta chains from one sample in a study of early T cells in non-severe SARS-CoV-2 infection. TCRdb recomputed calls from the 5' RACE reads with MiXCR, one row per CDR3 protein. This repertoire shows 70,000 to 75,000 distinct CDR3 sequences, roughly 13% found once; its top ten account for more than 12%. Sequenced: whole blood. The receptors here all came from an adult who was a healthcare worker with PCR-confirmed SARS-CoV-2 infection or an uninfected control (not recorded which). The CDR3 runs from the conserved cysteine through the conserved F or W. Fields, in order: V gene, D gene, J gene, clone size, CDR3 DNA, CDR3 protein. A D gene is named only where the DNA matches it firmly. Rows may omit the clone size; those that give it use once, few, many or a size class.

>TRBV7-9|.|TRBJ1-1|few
TGTGCCAGCAGCTCGGACAGTCTGAACACTGAAGCTTTCTTT
CASSSDSLNTEAFF
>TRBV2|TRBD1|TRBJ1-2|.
TGTGCCAGCAGCTCTAGGGACAGCTATGGCTACACCTTC
CASSSRDSYGYTF
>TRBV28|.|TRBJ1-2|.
TGTGCCAGCAGTTGGTGGGACTGGACCGGGAACTATGGCTACACCTTC
CASSWWDWTGNYGYTF
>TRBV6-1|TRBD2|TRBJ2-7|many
TGTGCCAGCAGTGGACTAGCGGGGACCGAGCAGTACTTC
CASSGLAGTEQYF
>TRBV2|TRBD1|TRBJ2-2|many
TGTGCCAGCCTAGGGACAGTATATACCGGGGAGCTGTTTTTT
CASLGTVYTGELFF
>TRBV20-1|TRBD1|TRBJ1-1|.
TGCAGTGCTACGTGGACAGGGAAAGCTTTCTTT
CSATWTGKAFF
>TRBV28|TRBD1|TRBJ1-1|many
TGTGCCAGCAGTTTCCCAGGGGGCAACACTGAAGCTTTCTTT
CASSFPGGNTEAFF
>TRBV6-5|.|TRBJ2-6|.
TGTGCCAGCAGTAGGAACCAGGGGTTTGGGGCCAACGTCCTGACTTTC
CASSRNQGFGANVLTF
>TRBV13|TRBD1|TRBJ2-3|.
TGTGCCAGCAGCCCTCGACAGGGAAGCTCAGATACGCAGTATTTT
CASSPRQGSSDTQYF
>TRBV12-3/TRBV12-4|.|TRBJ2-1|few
TGTGCCACCGGCGGCCTCCCCCTCCGGGAGCAGTTCTTC
CATGGLPLREQFF
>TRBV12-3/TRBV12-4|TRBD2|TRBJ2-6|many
TGTGCCAGCAGTTTAGGGTCGTGGCTAGCGGGGACCAACGTCCTGACTTTC
CASSLGSWLAGTNVLTF